A single sample gave rise to the 27 T cell receptor beta chains below, sequenced in a study of T-cell reconstitution after alpha-beta-depleted transplantation in children. For TCRbeta, the library was prepared with unique molecular identifiers. TCRdb itself ran the PCR reads through MiXCR, one entry per CDR3 protein. Found here are some 15,000 distinct CDR3 sequences, approximately 5.3% of them singletons; the top ten hold roughly 6.4%. Here the sequenced sample was PBMCs, taken before TCRalphabeta/CD19-depleted stem cell transplant. These receptors were collected from a boy younger than 18 with acute lymphoblastic leukemia, due to receive a stem cell transplant.

This clonotype was picked up many times. This chain joins TRBV6-1 and TRBJ1-2; perhaps TRBD1 as D (5 bases). V was shortened by 3 bases and J by 8 bases, with 19 bases between the two germline ends. CDR3 size: 15 residues. Germline V gene data show CDR1 as MNHNS and CDR2 as SASEGT. The CDR3 DNA reads TGTGCCAGCAGTGATGTGGCAGGGCCTCCTTTCGGCTACACCTTC. The encoded protein is CASSDVAGPPFGYTF.

This clonotype was seen at least ten times. The V and J genes are TRBV29-1 and TRBJ2-5; D perhaps matches TRBD1 (6 bases). The germline gives CDR1 SQVTM, CDR2 ANQGSEA. V was clipped by 6 bases and J by 2 bases, with 10 bases between them. CDR3 length: 12 residues. The CDR3 is CSVGTPQETQYF. Written as DNA, the CDR3 is TGCAGCGTCGGGACACCACAAGAGACCCAGTACTTC.

This clonotype was seen repeatedly, ten times or more. This rearrangement joins TRBV18 to TRBJ2-1; D is perhaps TRBD1 or TRBD2 (5 bases each). Trimming shortened V by 2 bases and J by 9 bases, and 14 bases separated the two germline ends. The CDR3 length is 14 residues. Germline V lookup: CDR1 KGHSH, CDR2 LQKENI. CDR3 DNA sequence: TGTGCCAGCTCACCAAAGGGGAGTTCAGGTGAGCAGTTCTTC. Translation: CASSPKGSSGEQFF.

In this sample, this clonotype turned up many times. The chain links TRBV20-1 to TRBJ1-1; 8 positions agree with TRBD1. The CDR3 is made up of 16 amino acids. The germline V gene encodes CDR1 DFQATT and CDR2 SNEGSKA (reference sequence). J gave up 0 bases and V 5 bases, and 11 bases lay outside the gene matches. CDR3 protein: CSAGWTGRAMNTEAFF. The CDR3 DNA reads as TGCAGTGCTGGATGGACAGGGAGGGCGATGAACACTGAAGCTTTCTTT.

This clonotype was observed many times. For the CDR3, the DNA is TGTGCCAGCAGCCCCCCCGCAGGGGGCTCACATGGCTACACCTTC. Translated, it gives CASSPPAGGSHGYTF. The gene calls are TRBV9 and TRBJ1-2, with 8 bases lining up with TRBD1. Trimming cost V 4 bases and J 6 bases; bases outside gene matches: 11. Germline CDR1 SGDLS, CDR2 YYNGEE. The CDR3 loop spans 15 amino acids. The full variable domain, rest sourced from reference TRBV9 and TRBJ1-2, is DSGVTQTPKHLITATGQRVTLRCSPRSGDLSVYWYQQSLDQGLQFLIQYYNGEERAKGNILERFSAQQFPDLHSELNLSSLELGDSALYFCASSPPAGGSHGYTFGSGTRLTVV.

This clonotype is medium-sized in the sample. The J gene is TRBJ2-7, the V gene TRBV4-3, with D possibly being TRBD1 (5 bases). This CDR3 is 15 amino acids long. The germline V and J ends were trimmed by 1 base and 5 bases, with 15 bases remaining between them. CDR1 and CDR2 from the germline V gene are LGHNA and YSLEER. CDR3 nucleotide sequence: TGCGCCAGCAGCCAAGTCTGGCAGGGTTGGGACGAGCAGTACTTC. This encodes CASSQVWQGWDEQYF.

This clonotype was picked up many times. This sequence joins TRBV7-8 and TRBJ2-7, with TRBD1 matching over 10 bases. The CDR3 runs to 16 residues. The V gene's germline CDR1 is SGHVS and CDR2 FQNEAQ. Trimming at V came to 5 bases and at J to 5 bases, leaving 12 bases not matched to a gene. DNA for the CDR3: TGTGCCAGCAGCAAGAACCCCCGGGACAGGGGCCACGAGCAGTACTTC. Amino acid sequence: CASSKNPRDRGHEQYF. Combining the CDR3 with reference TRBV7-8 and TRBJ2-7 gives the whole variable domain GAGVSQSPRYKVAKRGQDVALRCDPISGHVSLFWYQQALGQGPEFLTYFQNEAQLDKSGLPSDRFFAERPEGSVSTLKIQRTQQEDSAVYLCASSKNPRDRGHEQYFGPGTRLTVT.

The table lists this clonotype with many counts. The chain joins TRBV28 to TRBJ2-3, with 12 bases identical to TRBD1. The CDR3 consists of 15 residues. The germline gives CDR1 MDHEN, CDR2 SYDVKM. V trimming: 5 bases; J trimming: 5 bases; junction bases outside the gene matches: 5. The CDR3 region is CASSAGQGAEDTQYF. CDR3 DNA sequence: TGTGCCAGCAGTGCGGGACAGGGGGCAGAAGATACGCAGTATTTT.

This clonotype was detected many times. The CDR3 region is CASTLGQGVPYEQYF. The CDR3 nucleotides read TGTGCCAGCACCCTGGGACAGGGCGTACCCTACGAGCAGTACTTC. J is TRBJ2-7 and V is TRBV3-1; 9 bases map to TRBD1. This CDR3 comprises 15 residues. V was pared by 7 bases and J by 2 bases, with 9 bases of the junction left unmatched. CDR1 LGHDT and CDR2 YNNKEL come from the germline V gene (reference sequence).

This clonotype was observed at least ten times. The chain carries TRBV20-1 and TRBJ1-5; 8 nucleotides match TRBD1. The CDR3 totals 12 residues. The J segment lost 7 bases and the V segment lost 6 bases, leaving 5 bases of the junction unmatched. In germline, CDR1 is DFQATT, CDR2 SNEGSKA (reference sequence). For the CDR3, the DNA is TGCAGTGCACGGACAGGGTCCCAGCCCCAGCATTTT. Translating it yields CSARTGSQPQHF.

This chain uses TRBV5-4 with TRBJ2-1; 13 bases are a match to TRBD2. J gave up 8 bases and V 5 bases, and 7 bases lay outside the gene matches. The CDR3 has 15 residues. Germline V gene data show CDR1 as SGHNT and CDR2 as YYREEE (reference sequence). The CDR3: CASSGLAGEGDEQFF. CDR3 sequence (DNA): TGTGCCAGCAGTGGACTAGCGGGGGAGGGCGATGAGCAGTTCTTC.

This clonotype was counted at least ten times. The rearrangement links TRBV9 to TRBJ1-1; D is undetermined. Germline V gives CDR1 SGDLS, CDR2 YYNGEE. V gave up 4 bases and J gave up 1 base, with 17 bases separating them. The CDR3 extends over 16 amino acids. The CDR3 DNA reads TGTGCCAGCAGCCAGAACTCCCGGACGGGGAACACTGAAGCTTTCTTT. It translates to CASSQNSRTGNTEAFF.

This clonotype has ten or more counts. This chain joins TRBV18 and TRBJ1-1, with unresolved D. The V end lost 2 bases, the J end lost 0 bases, and 7 bases lay between the germline ends. CDR1 is KGHSH, CDR2 LQKENI, per germline. CDR3 size: 14 residues. This CDR3 reads CASSPARMNTEAFF. CDR3 DNA sequence: TGTGCCAGCTCACCAGCCAGAATGAACACTGAAGCTTTCTTT.

This clonotype was seen ten or more times. This CDR3 reads CSARDPTSGNTIYF. CDR3 nucleotides: TGCAGTGCTAGAGACCCTACCTCTGGAAACACCATATATTTT. V usage is TRBV20-1 and J usage is TRBJ1-3, with D hard to call. Germline CDR1 and CDR2: DFQATT and SNEGSKA (reference sequence). The CDR3 has 14 amino acids. Between the trimmed V and J ends, which lost 0 bases and 0 bases, there was a span of 6 bases.

This clonotype was recorded at least ten times. This sequence joins TRBV5-1 and TRBJ2-3, with 12 bases lining up with TRBD2. The length of the CDR3 is 17 residues. The germline V gene has CDR1 SGHRS and CDR2 YFSETQ. V shed 4 bases, J shed 0 bases, and the junction held 6 bases outside the gene matches. CDR3 DNA sequence: TGCGCCAGCAGCCCCCGGACTAGCGGGACTAGCACAGATACGCAGTATTTT. Residues: CASSPRTSGTSTDTQYF.

Details on this clonotype: A read error is possible here, since a much larger clone lies one base away. CDR3 amino acids: CDWRTVSGNTIYF. CDR3 DNA: TGTGACTGGAGGACAGTCTCTGGAAACACCATATATTTT. The rearrangement uses TRBV30 and TRBJ1-3; D is perhaps TRBD1 (6 bases). The germline gives CDR1 GTSNPN, CDR2 SVGIG (reference sequence). The CDR3 loop spans 13 amino acids.

This clonotype was counted ten times or more. V gene TRBV19 combines with J gene TRBJ1-2; 10 positions match TRBD1. Germline V gives CDR1 LNHDA, CDR2 SQIVND (reference sequence). V shed 5 bases and J 6 bases; nucleotides not matched to a gene: 15. The CDR3 covers 17 residues. CDR3 protein: CASSYRDRGPLLDGYTF. Written as DNA, the CDR3 is TGTGCCAGTAGTTACCGGGACAGGGGCCCTCTCTTAGATGGCTACACCTTC.

Ten or more counts support this clonotype. The chain joins TRBV20-1 to TRBJ1-6; 8 nucleotides align to TRBD1. The CDR3 has 13 amino acids. The V gene's germline CDR1 is DFQATT and CDR2 SNEGSKA (reference sequence). V was clipped by 4 bases and J by 11 bases; unmatched bases: 7. CDR3 amino acids: CSATGGVRPPLHF. The CDR3 DNA reads TGCAGTGCTACAGGGGGCGTCCGTCCACCCCTCCACTTT.

By share of the sample, this clonotype is medium-sized. The genes are TRBV5-1 and TRBJ2-7; D may match TRBD1 or TRBD2 (5 bases each). The CDR3 consists of 14 residues. The germline V gene encodes CDR1 SGHRS and CDR2 YFSETQ. Trimming took off 0 bases at V and 1 base at J, with 8 bases between the two ends. This chain's CDR3 is CASSLDGASYEQYF. CDR3 nucleotides: TGCGCCAGCAGCTTGGACGGGGCTTCCTACGAGCAGTACTTC.

In this sample, this clonotype turned up many times. The V gene is TRBV7-2, the J gene TRBJ1-6; D not resolved. V was trimmed by 5 bases and J by 6 bases, leaving 11 bases between them. The CDR3 is 14 amino acids. Germline CDR1 SGHTA, CDR2 FQGNSA. As DNA, the CDR3 is TGTGCCAGCAGCCTCAGCGGCGGTAATTCACCCCTCCACTTT. As protein: CASSLSGGNSPLHF.

This clonotype is categorized as medium-sized. The chain recombines TRBV29-1 with TRBJ2-1; 13 bases align to TRBD2. Germline V gene sequence: CDR1 SQVTM, CDR2 ANQGSEA. After removal of 7 bases from V and 10 bases from J, the junction contained 7 bases not matched to a gene. The CDR3 totals 13 residues. The CDR3 DNA reads TGCAGCGCTCGACTAGCGGGGGGACGGGAGCAGTTCTTC. Translation: CSARLAGGREQFF.

Ten or more counts support this clonotype. The rearrangement links TRBV19 to TRBJ1-1, with unresolved D. The germline V and J ends were trimmed by 5 bases and 4 bases, with 14 bases remaining between them. The CDR3 contains 14 residues. The germline V gene encodes CDR1 LNHDA and CDR2 SQIVND (reference sequence). Here the CDR3 reads CASSYPGGSTEAFF. Here the CDR3 DNA reads TGTGCCAGTAGTTATCCCGGAGGAAGCACTGAAGCTTTCTTT.

This clonotype was seen ten or more times. This sequence joins TRBV12-5 and TRBJ2-1; D remains unclear. CDR1 is LGHNT and CDR2 is FRNRAP in the germline V gene. V was pared by 5 bases and J by 5 bases, with 16 bases between. The CDR3 has 15 amino acids. CDR3 region: CASGELGSPNNEQFF. The CDR3 DNA follows: TGTGCTAGTGGTGAGCTCGGATCCCCAAACAATGAGCAGTTCTTC.

This clonotype was seen at least ten times. The genes are TRBV2 and TRBJ2-7, with no clear D. CDR1 SNHLY and CDR2 FYNNEI come from the germline V gene. The V gene lost 0 bases and the J gene lost 7 bases, with 7 bases spanning the gap. The CDR3 contains 12 residues. CDR3 region: CASSEAHKEQYF. The DNA of the CDR3 is TGTGCCAGCAGTGAAGCCCATAAAGAGCAGTACTTC.

In its sample, this clonotype ranks as medium-sized. The CDR3 here is CSASFYGTGELFF. CDR3 DNA sequence: TGCAGCGCGTCCTTCTACGGCACCGGGGAGCTGTTTTTT. V usage is TRBV29-1 and J usage is TRBJ2-2; D is unresolved. Trimming cost V 7 bases and J 4 bases, with 13 bases left between them. Germline values: CDR1 SQVTM, CDR2 ANQGSEA. The CDR3 loop spans 13 amino acids.

This clonotype was seen many times. V and J are TRBV20-1 and TRBJ2-7; 7 bases align to TRBD1. The germline V gene encodes CDR1 DFQATT and CDR2 SNEGSKA (reference sequence). V dropped 1 base and J dropped 6; count of bases not matched to a gene: 9. This CDR3 contains 14 residues. The CDR3 spells CSARATGTEPEQYF. The CDR3 DNA sequence: TGCAGTGCTAGAGCCACCGGGACAGAGCCCGAGCAGTACTTC.

This clonotype was observed many times. This chain joins TRBV6-2 or TRBV6-3 and TRBJ1-1, with 9 positions matching TRBD1. The CDR3 length is 14 residues. CDR1 is MNHEY, CDR2 SVGEGT, per germline. J lost 5 bases, V lost 9 bases, and 10 bases had no gene match. The CDR3 protein is CASISYRGRTEAFF. The CDR3 DNA follows: TGTGCCAGTATCTCCTACAGGGGGCGAACTGAAGCTTTCTTT.